This entry lists 29 T cell receptor beta chains sequenced from one sample in a study of molecular identifiers for immune sequencing clone quantification. Each CDR3 protein is one row after TCRdb ran MiXCR on the PCR reads. The sample carries about 68,000 distinct CDR3 sequences, less than 20% recorded once. The sequencing sample was made of naive CD8+ T cells from blood, with Jurkat cell RNA spiked in. Subset given: FACS-sorted CD8+CD4-CCR7+CD45RA+ naive T cells. The receptors were gathered from a human donor in good health. Some libraries in this study had Jurkat cell RNA spiked in.

This clonotype was picked up many times. The chain joins TRBV10-3 to TRBJ2-7; a possible D gene is TRBD2 (6 bases). The ends were cut back, 8 bases at V and 6 bases at J, with 11 bases in the middle. Germline assignment: CDR1 ENHRY and CDR2 SYGVKD. This CDR3 comprises 11 residues. This chain's CDR3 is CAIGQGGEQYF. The CDR3 DNA sequence: TGTGCCATCGGCCAGGGAGGCGAGCAGTACTTC.

The chain links TRBV5-6 to TRBJ2-7; D unclear. This CDR3 is 15 amino acids long. Trimming shortened V by 8 bases and J by 4 bases, and 22 bases separated the two germline ends. Per germline, CDR1 SGHDT and CDR2 YYEEEE. CDR3 sequence (DNA): TGTGCCAGGAGCCCTCAAGGTGATTCCTTTTACGAGCAGTACTTC. Translated: CARSPQGDSFYEQYF.

This clonotype was seen many times. The J gene is TRBJ2-2, the V gene TRBV7-2; 11 nucleotides agree with TRBD1. The V and J ends lost 4 bases and 14 bases, in that order; junction bases with no gene match: 6. From germline, CDR1 is SGHTA and CDR2 FQGNSA. This CDR3 comprises 13 residues. The CDR3 sequence is CASSSTGTGGLFF. The CDR3 DNA reads as TGTGCCAGCAGCTCCACCGGGACAGGGGGTCTGTTTTTT.

About this clonotype: This may be a read error, as it is one base from a much larger clone. The chain is built from TRBV20-1 and TRBJ2-5; weak D call: TRBD2 (5 bases). V lost 3 bases to trimming and J lost 1 base, with 15 bases between them. Per germline, CDR1 DFQATT and CDR2 SNEGSKA (reference sequence). This CDR3 has 15 residues. The CDR3 protein is CSASSLGEVQETQYF. In DNA, the CDR3 is TGCAGTGCTAGCTCGCTGGGAGAGGTCCAAGAGACCCAGTACTTC.

Note on this clonotype: A read error is possible here, since a much larger clone lies one base away. The chain combines TRBV6-5 with TRBJ1-1, with D possibly being TRBD1 (6 bases). Germline CDR1 reads MNHEY; CDR2 reads SVGAGI. This CDR3 is 14 amino acids long. DNA for the CDR3: TGTGCCGGCAGTTACCGAGGGGGGGCCACTGAAGCTTTCTTT. Its translation is CAGSYRGGATEAFF.

This clonotype was picked up many times. The chain couples TRBV6-5 to TRBJ2-3, with D possibly TRBD1 on 6 matching bases. Germline loops: CDR1 MNHEY, CDR2 SVGAGI. The V gene lost 4 bases and the J gene lost 2 bases, with 10 bases spanning the gap. The CDR3 covers 14 residues. The CDR3 nucleotides are TGTGCCAGCAGTTTGGGGGCCCTCACAGATACGCAGTATTTT. Protein: CASSLGALTDTQYF.

This clonotype was observed many times. DNA for the CDR3: TGCGCCAGCAGCCAAGTCGTGACAGATACGCAGTATTTT. This sequence encodes CASSQVVTDTQYF. V is TRBV4-1 and J is TRBJ2-3; D is uncertain. The CDR3 is made up of 13 amino acids. V lost 1 base, J lost 3 bases, and 5 bases lay in between. Germline CDR1 and CDR2: MGHRA and YSYEKL.

This clonotype was picked up many times. The CDR3 loop is CATSRYPRESTDTQYF. The CDR3 coding sequence is TGTGCCACCAGCAGATACCCCCGGGAGTCCACAGATACGCAGTATTTT. The rearrangement uses TRBV15 and TRBJ2-3; possible D gene TRBD2, 6 bases. V lost 2 bases and J lost 2, with 14 bases in between. CDR3 length: 16 amino acids. Germline V gene sequence: CDR1 LNHNV, CDR2 YYDKDF (reference sequence).

This clonotype was seen many times. The chain has TRBV7-9 and TRBJ2-7, with TRBD1 as a possible D gene (6 bases). The CDR3 consists of 13 residues. V dropped 3 bases and J dropped 4 bases, with 10 bases sitting between them. Looked up from germline, CDR1 is SEHNR and CDR2 is FQNEAQ (reference sequence). This CDR3 reads CASSLETGYEQYF. DNA for the CDR3: TGTGCCAGCAGCTTGGAGACAGGATACGAGCAGTACTTC.

The count of this clonotype is one. This clone may be a read error of a much larger clone one base away. Here the CDR3 DNA reads TGCGCCAGCAGCATGGGACAGGCGGGCTCCTACGAGCAGTACTTC. Amino acid sequence: CASSMGQAGSYEQYF. The chain employs TRBV5-1 and TRBJ2-7; 8 bases line up with TRBD1. CDR3 length: 15 residues. The germline V gene encodes CDR1 SGHRS and CDR2 YFSETQ. V shed 4 bases and J 0 bases; nucleotides not matched to a gene: 6.

The V gene is TRBV29-1, the J gene TRBJ2-1; D gene ambiguous. V was pared by 3 bases and J by 6 bases, with 6 bases between. Germline CDR1 reads SQVTM; CDR2 reads ANQGSEA. The CDR3 is made up of 11 amino acids. Here the CDR3 reads CSVDQTNEQFF. As DNA, the CDR3 is TGCAGCGTTGATCAGACCAATGAGCAGTTCTTC.

Note on this clonotype: It may be a read error: a sequence one base away is much more abundant. The V and J genes are TRBV19 and TRBJ2-3; TRBD2 agrees at 8 bases. Germline V gene sequence: CDR1 LNHDA, CDR2 SQIVND (reference sequence). This CDR3 spans 15 amino acids. The CDR3 protein is CVSTPGLGVPDTQYF. CDR3 in DNA: TGTGTCAGTACACCGGGACTAGGAGTCCCAGATACGCAGTATTTT.

In regard to this clonotype: A much larger clone lies one base from this, so it may be a read error. The gene calls are TRBV15 and TRBJ2-1; maybe TRBD2 (6 bases). The CDR3 contains 14 residues. Germline V gene sequence: CDR1 LNHNV, CDR2 YYDKDF (reference sequence). CDR3 residues: CATGRVASVNEQFF. The CDR3, as DNA: TGTGCCACCGGCAGAGTAGCTAGCGTCAATGAGCAGTTCTTC.

This clonotype was seen a handful of times. This may be a read error, as it is one base from a much larger clone. The CDR3 coding sequence is TGTGTCTGGAGTAGGGGGGAATCTAGCACAGATACGCAGTATTTT. It codes for CVWSRGESSTDTQYF. This chain uses TRBV30 with TRBJ2-3; D may be TRBD1 or TRBD2 (6 bases each). This CDR3 is built from 15 residues. Germline lookup yields CDR1 GTSNPN and CDR2 SVGIG (reference sequence).

In this sample, this clonotype turned up a few times. J is TRBJ2-3 and V is TRBV11-3; D is possibly TRBD2 (6 bases). The V gene's germline CDR1 is SGHNT and CDR2 YENEEA. CDR3 length: 13 residues. Trimming stripped 4 bases from V and 8 bases from J, with 13 bases between. CDR3 coding DNA: TGTGCCAGCAGCTCGAGAACCGGGGGTACGCAGTATTTT. Its translation is CASSSRTGGTQYF.

This clonotype has a count of ten or more. V is TRBV11-2 and J is TRBJ1-2; D is perhaps TRBD1 (5 bases). Trimming took off 4 bases at V and 4 bases at J, with 13 bases between the two ends. CDR1 and CDR2 from the germline V gene are SGHAT and FQNNGV. The CDR3 extends over 14 amino acids. CDR3 amino acids: CASSSGTGVYGYTF. The CDR3 nucleotides read TGTGCCAGCAGCTCCGGGACCGGGGTCTATGGCTACACCTTC.

This clonotype was recorded at least ten times. The chain carries TRBV3-1 and TRBJ2-2; D may correspond to TRBD1 or TRBD2 (5 bases each). Germline loops: CDR1 LGHDT, CDR2 YNNKEL (reference sequence). V was trimmed by 2 bases and J by 5 bases, leaving 18 bases between them. The CDR3 has 17 residues. CDR3 DNA sequence: TGTGCCAGCAGCCAACCCCGGGACCACCCGGGGACCGGGGAGCTGTTTTTT. It is translated as CASSQPRDHPGTGELFF.

This clonotype was recorded at least ten times. This CDR3 reads CSVAGTANYGYTF. CDR3 sequence (DNA): TGCAGCGTTGCCGGGACAGCTAACTATGGCTACACCTTC. This chain links TRBV29-1 with TRBJ1-2; 7 bases fit TRBD1. The CDR3 is 13 amino acids. V lost 4 bases, J lost 0 bases, and 2 bases stayed unmatched. Looked up from germline, CDR1 is SQVTM and CDR2 is ANQGSEA.

As to this clonotype: This may arise from a read error, as a much more abundant clone is one base away. The chain recombines TRBV14 with TRBJ2-2; 10 bases fit TRBD2. Germline V lookup: CDR1 SGHDN, CDR2 FVKESK. The CDR3 totals 17 residues. CDR3 loop: CASSLTQGLARTEELFF. The CDR3 DNA sequence: TGTGCCAGCAGCCTCACACAGGGACTAGCGCGAACCGAGGAGCTGTTTTTT.

Comments on this clonotype: This sequence may be a read error, since a much larger clone differs from it by one base. The chain couples TRBV7-6 to TRBJ1-4; D is unresolved. This CDR3 region has 16 residues. The germline gives CDR1 SGHVS, CDR2 FNYEAQ. Written as DNA, the CDR3 is TGTGCCAGCAGCTTAGCCCCACCCGCGGCTAATGAAAAACCGTTTTTT. This encodes CASSLAPPAANEKPFF.

Ten or more counts support this clonotype. The chain recombines TRBV19 with TRBJ1-2; no clear D gene. Trimming pared 4 bases from V and 1 base from J, leaving 22 bases between. Per germline, CDR1 LNHDA and CDR2 SQIVND (reference sequence). CDR3 size: 18 residues. This chain's CDR3 is CASSTPDVPDLSNYGYTF. The CDR3 DNA sequence: TGTGCCAGTAGTACCCCGGACGTCCCTGATCTCAGTAACTATGGCTACACCTTC.

This clonotype has at least ten counts. V and J are TRBV4-1 and TRBJ2-1; TRBD2 aligns across 11 bases. From germline, CDR1 is MGHRA and CDR2 YSYEKL. CDR3 length: 17 amino acids. V lost 4 bases and J lost 6; bases outside the gene matches: 11. DNA of the CDR3: TGCGCCAGCAGCCGGGAACCGACTAGCGGGGCCTCCAATGAGCAGTTCTTC. It is translated as CASSREPTSGASNEQFF.

Points on this clonotype: A much larger clone differs by one base, so this may be a read error. The chain combines TRBV5-1 with TRBJ2-3; D unresolved. Trimming took off 1 base at V and 7 bases at J, with 19 bases between the two ends. This CDR3 is 16 amino acids long. CDR1 and CDR2 from the germline V gene are SGHRS and YFSETQ. CDR3 loop: CASSLFSDGSMNTQYF. As DNA, the CDR3 is TGCGCCAGCAGCTTGTTTTCGGACGGTAGTATGAATACGCAGTATTTT.

This clonotype was detected many times. V usage is TRBV20-1 and J usage is TRBJ2-7, with D tentatively TRBD1 (5 bases). The V end was cut by 6 bases, the J end by 1 base, with 16 bases between. From germline, CDR1 is DFQATT and CDR2 SNEGSKA (reference sequence). The CDR3 covers 14 residues. The CDR3 DNA reads as TGCAGTGCAGAAGGGGAAGTCGGTTCCTACGAGCAGTACTTC. Its protein is CSAEGEVGSYEQYF.

This clonotype has at least ten counts. The CDR3 region has the DNA TGTGCCTCGCAGACTGGGACAGGGGGACTAGCAGGGCTCACAAACATTCAGTACTTC. Translating gives CASQTGTGGLAGLTNIQYF. The chain links TRBV28 to TRBJ2-4; 11 nucleotides align to TRBD1. Germline V gives CDR1 MDHEN, CDR2 SYDVKM. The length of the CDR3 is 19 residues. Trimming took 11 bases from V and 6 from J; bases not matched to a gene: 24.

To note about this clonotype: Being one base from a much bigger clone, this may be a read error. The chain couples TRBV13 to TRBJ1-2, with D unresolved. Per the germline V gene, CDR1 is PRHDT and CDR2 is FYEKMQ (reference sequence). The CDR3 covers 14 residues. Written as DNA, the CDR3 is TGTGCCAGCAGCTTAGTAGGACGTAGCTATGGCCACACCTTC. It yields the protein CASSLVGRSYGHTF.

This clonotype was picked up a small number of times. This could be a read error, since a much larger clone is one nucleotide away. This chain uses TRBV3-1 with TRBJ2-1, with 12 bases fitting TRBD2. CDR1 and CDR2 from the germline V gene are LGHDT and YNNKEL (reference sequence). The V gene end was trimmed by 4 bases and the J gene end by 9 bases; junction bases not matched to a gene: 7. CDR3 size: 15 residues. The CDR3 DNA reads TGTGCCAGCAGCCCTAGCGGGAGGGCCCACAGTGAGCAGTTCTTC. Amino acid sequence: CASSPSGRAHSEQFF.

As concerns this clonotype: Since a much larger clone is just one base distant, this may be a read error. V usage is TRBV28 and J usage is TRBJ2-5; D is unresolved. The CDR3 has 13 amino acids. The germline V gene has CDR1 MDHEN and CDR2 SYDVKM. CDR3 amino acids: CASSLWDQETQHF. The CDR3, as DNA: TGTGCCAGCAGTTTATGGGACCAAGAGACCCAGCACTTC. The whole variable domain, filled in from reference TRBV28 and TRBJ2-5, reads DVKVTQSSRYLVKRTGEKVFLECVQDMDHENMFWYRQDPGLGLRLIYFSYDVKMKEKGDIPEGYSVSREKKERFSLILESASTNQTSMYLCASSLWDQETQHFGPGTRLLVL.

This clonotype was detected only a few times. The final CDR3 position lacks the conserved phenylalanine or tryptophan, pointing to a likely read error. The CDR3 DNA reads as TGCAGCGTTCGCGCTGGAGGGACAGCTGGAAACACCATATATCTT. Translated, it gives CSVRAGGTAGNTIYL. This chain links TRBV29-1 with TRBJ1-3; TRBD1 agrees at 7 bases. CDR3 length: 15 residues. Per the germline V gene, CDR1 is SQVTM and CDR2 is ANQGSEA. The V segment lost 5 bases and the J segment 2 bases; nucleotides outside the gene matches: 9.